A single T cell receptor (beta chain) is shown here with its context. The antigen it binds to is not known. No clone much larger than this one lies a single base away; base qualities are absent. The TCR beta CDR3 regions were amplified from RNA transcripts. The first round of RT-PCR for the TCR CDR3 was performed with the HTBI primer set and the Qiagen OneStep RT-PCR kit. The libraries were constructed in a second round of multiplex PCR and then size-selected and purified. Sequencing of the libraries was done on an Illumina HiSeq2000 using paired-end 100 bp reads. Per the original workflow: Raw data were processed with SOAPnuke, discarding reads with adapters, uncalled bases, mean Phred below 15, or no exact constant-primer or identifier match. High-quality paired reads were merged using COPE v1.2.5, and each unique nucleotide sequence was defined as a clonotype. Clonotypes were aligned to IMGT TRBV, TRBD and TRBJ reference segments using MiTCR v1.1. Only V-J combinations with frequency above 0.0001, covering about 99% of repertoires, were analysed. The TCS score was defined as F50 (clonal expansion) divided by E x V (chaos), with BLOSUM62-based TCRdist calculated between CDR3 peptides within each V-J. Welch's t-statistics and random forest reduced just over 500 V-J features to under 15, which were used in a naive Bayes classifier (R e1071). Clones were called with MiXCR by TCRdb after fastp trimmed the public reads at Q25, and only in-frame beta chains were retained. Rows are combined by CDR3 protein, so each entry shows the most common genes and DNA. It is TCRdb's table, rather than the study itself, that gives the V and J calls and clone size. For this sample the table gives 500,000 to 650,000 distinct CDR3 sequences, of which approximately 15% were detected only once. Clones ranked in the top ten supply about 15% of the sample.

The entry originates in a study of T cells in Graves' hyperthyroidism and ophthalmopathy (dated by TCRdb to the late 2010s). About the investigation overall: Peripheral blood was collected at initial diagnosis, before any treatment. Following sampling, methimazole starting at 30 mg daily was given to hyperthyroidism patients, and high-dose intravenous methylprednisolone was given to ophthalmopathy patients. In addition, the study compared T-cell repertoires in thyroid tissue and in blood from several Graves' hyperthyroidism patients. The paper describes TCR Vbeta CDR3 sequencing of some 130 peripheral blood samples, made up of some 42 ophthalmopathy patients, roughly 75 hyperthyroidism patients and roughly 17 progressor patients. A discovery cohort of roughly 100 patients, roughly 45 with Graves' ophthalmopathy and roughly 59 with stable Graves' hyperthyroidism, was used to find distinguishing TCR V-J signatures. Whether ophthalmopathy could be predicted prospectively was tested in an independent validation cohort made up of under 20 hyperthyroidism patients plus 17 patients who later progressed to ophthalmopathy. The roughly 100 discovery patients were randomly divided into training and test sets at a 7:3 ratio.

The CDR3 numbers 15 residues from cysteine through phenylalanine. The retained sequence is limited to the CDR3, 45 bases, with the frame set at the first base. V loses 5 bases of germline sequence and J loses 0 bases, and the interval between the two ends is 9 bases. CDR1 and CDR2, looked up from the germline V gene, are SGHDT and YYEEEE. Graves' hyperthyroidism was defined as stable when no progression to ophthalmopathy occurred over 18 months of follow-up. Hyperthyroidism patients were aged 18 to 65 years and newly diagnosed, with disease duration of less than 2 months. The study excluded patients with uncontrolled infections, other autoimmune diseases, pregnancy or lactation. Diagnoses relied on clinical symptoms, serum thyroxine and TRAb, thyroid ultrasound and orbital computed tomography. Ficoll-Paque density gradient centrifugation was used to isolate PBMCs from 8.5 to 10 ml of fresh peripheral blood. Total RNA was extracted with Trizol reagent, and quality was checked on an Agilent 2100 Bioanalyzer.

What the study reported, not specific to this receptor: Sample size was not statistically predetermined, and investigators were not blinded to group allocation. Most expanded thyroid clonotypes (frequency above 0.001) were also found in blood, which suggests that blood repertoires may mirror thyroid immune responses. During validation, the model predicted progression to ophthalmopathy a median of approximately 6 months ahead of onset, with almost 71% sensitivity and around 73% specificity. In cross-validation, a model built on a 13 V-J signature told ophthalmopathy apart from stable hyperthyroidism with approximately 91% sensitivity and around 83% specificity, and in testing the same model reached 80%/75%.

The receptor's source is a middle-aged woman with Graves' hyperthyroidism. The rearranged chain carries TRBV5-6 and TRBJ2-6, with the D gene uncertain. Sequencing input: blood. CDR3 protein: CASRRLRSGANVLTF. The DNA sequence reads TGTGCCAGCAGACGACTGCGCTCTGGGGCCAACGTCCTGACTTTC.